The 20 T cell receptor beta chains listed next were all sequenced from one sample in a study of blood T cell repertoires in COVID-19. Repertoires were generated with immunoSEQ multiplex PCR, while TCRdb's copy carries only in-frame clones and drops some. The table lists about 20,000 clones, around nine tenths of them singletons. Sequencing used peripheral blood. The origin of the receptors is a woman aged 60-75 years with active COVID-19.

This chain joins TRBV2 and TRBJ2-5; 11 bases are shared with TRBD2. This CDR3 region has 18 residues. Looked up from germline, CDR1 is SNHLY and CDR2 is FYNNEI. V was pared by 9 bases and J by 0 bases, with 15 bases of the junction left unmatched. CDR3 amino acids: CARRGTGTSGWYQETQYF. CDR3 in DNA: TGTGCCAGGAGAGGAACCGGGACTAGCGGTTGGTACCAAGAGACCCAGTACTTC. Looking up the rest from reference TRBV2 and TRBJ2-5 gives the full variable domain: EPEVTQTPSHQVTQMGQEVILRCVPISNHLYFYWYRQILGQKVEFLVSFYNNEISEKSEIFDDQFSVERPDGSNFTLKIRSTKLEDSAMYFCARRGTGTSGWYQETQYFGPGTRLLVL.

The CDR3 nucleotides read TGTGCCAGCAGTCGGGACAGGGACAATGAGCAGTTCTTC. Its translation: CASSRDRDNEQFF. The chain uses TRBV7-3 and TRBJ2-1; 9 bases agree with TRBD1. CDR1 is SGHTA and CDR2 is FQGTGA in the germline V gene. The CDR3 is 13 residues long. Losses at the gene ends were 6 bases for V and 5 bases for J; bases not matched to a gene: 2.

This chain links TRBV5-1 with TRBJ2-7; no definite D call. Trimming took 4 bases from V and 3 from J, leaving 11 bases between them. In germline, CDR1 is SGHRS, CDR2 YFSETQ. The length of the CDR3 is 13 residues. The CDR3 region is CASSPSSGYEQYF. Written as DNA, the CDR3 is TGCGCCAGCAGCCCCTCGTCGGGCTACGAGCAGTACTTC.

This chain links TRBV5-1 with TRBJ2-5; D remains ambiguous. Germline CDR1 reads SGHRS; CDR2 reads YFSETQ. V lost 2 bases to trimming and J lost 5 bases, with 4 bases between them. The CDR3 is made up of 11 amino acids. The CDR3 loop reads CASSLEETQYF. Written as DNA, the CDR3 is TGCGCCAGCAGCTTAGAGGAGACCCAGTACTTC.

J is TRBJ1-2 and V is TRBV28; D remains ambiguous. Looked up from germline, CDR1 is MDHEN and CDR2 is SYDVKM. This CDR3 contains 16 residues. The V end lost 6 bases, the J end lost 4 bases, and 21 bases lay between the germline ends. The CDR3 here is CASSPTGRSRGYGYTF. In nucleotides, the CDR3 is TGTGCCAGCAGCCCCACCGGCAGGTCGCGGGGCTATGGCTACACCTTC.

The J gene is TRBJ2-7, the V gene TRBV9, with D possibly being TRBD1 (5 bases). V was pared by 3 bases and J by 2 bases, with 12 bases between. The CDR3 loop spans 14 amino acids. The germline CDR1 and CDR2 sequences are SGDLS and YYNGEE. The CDR3 here is CASSAARVPYEQYF. The CDR3 DNA follows: TGTGCCAGCAGCGCCGCCAGGGTGCCCTACGAGCAGTACTTC.

This rearrangement joins TRBV5-1 to TRBJ1-1; D uncertain. This CDR3 is built from 13 residues. In germline, CDR1 is SGHRS, CDR2 YFSETQ. Deletions cut 0 bases from V and 8 bases from J, with 11 bases between. CDR3 sequence: CASSLAESTEAFF. CDR3 bases: TGCGCCAGCAGCTTGGCCGAGTCAACCGAAGCTTTCTTT.

This chain joins TRBV7-3 and TRBJ2-1; 13 nucleotides agree with TRBD2. Trimming removed 3 bases from V and 9 bases from J; junction bases left unmatched: 5. CDR3 length: 15 amino acids. Germline loops: CDR1 SGHTA, CDR2 FQGTGA. The CDR3 coding sequence is TGTGCCAGCAGCTTTACTAGCGGGGGGGCCCTTGAGCAGTTCTTC. Its protein product is CASSFTSGGALEQFF.

The V call is TRBV4-2, the J call TRBJ2-7, with 12 bases identical to TRBD2. The V segment lost 4 bases and the J segment 1 base; nucleotides outside the gene matches: 2. This CDR3 comprises 15 residues. Germline CDR1 and CDR2: LGHNA and YNFKEQ. CDR3 DNA sequence: TGTGCCAGCAGCCCCGGACTAGCGGGGTCCTACGAGCAGTACTTC. It encodes CASSPGLAGSYEQYF.

The chain combines TRBV15 with TRBJ1-5; no clear D. Deletions cut 4 bases from V and 5 bases from J, with 9 bases between. The CDR3 is 13 amino acids. Germline V gives CDR1 LNHNV, CDR2 YYDKDF (reference sequence). Here the CDR3 reads CATSTEPDQPQHF. For the CDR3, the DNA is TGTGCCACCAGCACGGAGCCAGATCAGCCCCAGCATTTT.

The chain employs TRBV18 and TRBJ2-2; D is possibly TRBD1 (6 bases). This CDR3 contains 14 residues. V lost 6 bases, J lost 7 bases, and 15 bases lay in between. In germline, CDR1 is KGHSH, CDR2 LQKENI. The DNA for the CDR3 is TGTGCCAGCTCGACCGGAAGGGGGAGCGGGGAGCTGTTTTTT. Translated: CASSTGRGSGELFF.

This clone has a single count. The chain combines TRBV10-2 with TRBJ2-2, with D possibly being TRBD2 (6 bases). CDR3 length equals 15 residues. V was cut by 0 bases and J by 5 bases, with 10 bases left in between. In germline, CDR1 is WSHSY, CDR2 SAAADI. CDR3 in amino acids: CASSESGGGTGELFF. For the CDR3, the DNA is TGCGCCAGCAGTGAGTCGGGGGGAGGAACCGGGGAGCTGTTTTTT.

The gene calls are TRBV5-4 and TRBJ2-3, with 9 bases aligning to TRBD2. This CDR3 comprises 16 residues. Germline trimming cut 0 bases from V and 3 bases from J; bases unmatched to any gene: 5. Germline CDR1 is SGHNT and CDR2 is YYREEE (reference sequence). CDR3 nucleotides: TGTGCCAGCAGCTTGGCTGGCGCGGGGGGGACAGATACGCAGTATTTT. Protein product: CASSLAGAGGTDTQYF. Full variable domain (remainder filled in from reference TRBV5-4 and TRBJ2-3): ETGVTQSPTHLIKTRGQQVTLRCSSQSGHNTVSWYQQALGQGPQFIFQYYREEENGRGNFPPRFSGLQFPNYSSELNVNALELDDSALYLCASSLAGAGGTDTQYFGPGTRLTVL.

This clone showed up just once. The V gene is TRBV9, the J gene TRBJ2-7; D is possibly TRBD1 (5 bases). With 1 base removed from V and 5 bases from J, the gap between germline ends came to 10 bases. The CDR3 covers 13 residues. CDR1 and CDR2 from the germline V gene are SGDLS and YYNGEE. The CDR3 protein is CASSVKGVDEQYF. The DNA for the CDR3 is TGTGCCAGCAGCGTAAAAGGGGTCGACGAGCAGTACTTC.

The V and J genes are TRBV7-9 and TRBJ1-1; 9 nucleotides line up with TRBD1. Germline V gene sequence: CDR1 SEHNR, CDR2 FQNEAQ (reference sequence). This CDR3 has 15 residues. Trimming removed 4 bases from V and 2 bases from J; junction bases left unmatched: 5. CDR3 in amino acids: CASSSHRGQNTEAFF. The CDR3 region has the DNA TGTGCCAGCAGCTCCCACAGGGGGCAAAACACTGAAGCTTTCTTT. The entire variable domain, with the rest obtained from reference TRBV7-9 and TRBJ1-1, is as follows: DTGVSQNPRHKITKRGQNVTFRCDPISEHNRLYWYRQTLGQGPEFLTYFQNEAQLEKSRLLSDRFSAERPKGSFSTLEIQRTEQGDSAMYLCASSSHRGQNTEAFFGQGTRLTVV.

The chain has TRBV10-1 and TRBJ2-5; 8 positions match TRBD1. Germline V gene data show CDR1 as WNHNN and CDR2 as SYGVQD (reference sequence). V shed 0 bases and J 7 bases; nucleotides not matched to a gene: 7. CDR3 length: 15 residues. In DNA form, the CDR3 reads TGCGCCAGCAGTGAGTCGTGGGACAGGTCTGGGACCCAGTACTTC. This gives the protein CASSESWDRSGTQYF.

J is TRBJ1-5 and V is TRBV2, with 8 bases lining up with TRBD1. V lost 6 bases, J lost 2 bases, and 6 bases stayed unmatched. Looked up from germline, CDR1 is SNHLY and CDR2 is FYNNEI. This CDR3 comprises 15 residues. CDR3 DNA: TGTGCCAGCAGGACCGACAGGGGTGGCAATCAGCCCCAGCATTTT. Its protein product is CASRTDRGGNQPQHF. The full variable domain, completed using reference TRBV2 and TRBJ1-5, is EPEVTQTPSHQVTQMGQEVILRCVPISNHLYFYWYRQILGQKVEFLVSFYNNEISEKSEIFDDQFSVERPDGSNFTLKIRSTKLEDSAMYFCASRTDRGGNQPQHFGDGTRLSIL.

Written as DNA, the CDR3 is TGCAGTGCTGCCCAGGATGAGCAGTTCTTC. Translation gives CSAAQDEQFF. This sequence joins TRBV20-1 and TRBJ2-1; D remains ambiguous. The CDR3 runs to 10 residues. Germline V lookup: CDR1 DFQATT, CDR2 SNEGSKA (reference sequence). The V gene lost 5 bases and the J gene lost 8 bases, with 7 bases spanning the gap.

The CDR3 DNA follows: TGTGCCAGCAGCCGAGATTGGAGAGGCGAGCAGTACTTC. It translates to CASSRDWRGEQYF. The J gene is TRBJ2-7, the V gene TRBV7-2; D call uncertain. V gave up 5 bases and J gave up 6 bases, with 14 bases separating them. The CDR3 length is 13 residues. CDR1 is SGHTA and CDR2 is FQGNSA in the germline V gene.

The CDR3 bases are TGCGCCAGCAGCCGGGGGGACGGGGACACTGAAGCTTTCTTT. Protein: CASSRGDGDTEAFF. The chain employs TRBV5-1 and TRBJ1-1; maybe TRBD1 (5 bases). The CDR3 consists of 14 residues. CDR1 and CDR2 from the germline V gene are SGHRS and YFSETQ. Trimming stripped 4 bases from V and 3 bases from J, with 13 bases between.